The entry below gives a single TCR beta chain sequence along with its context. The germline V gene encodes CDR1 SGHRS and CDR2 YFSETQ. The CDR3 extends over 14 amino acids. Trimming shortened V by 4 bases and J by 5 bases, and 16 bases separated the two germline ends. The data were taken from a study of blood T cell repertoires in COVID-19. Original analysis: Reference gene primer amplification in the assay estimated nucleated cell counts. The data were produced by immunoSEQ multiplex PCR, yet TCRdb's version contains in-frame clones alone and is incomplete. D and trimming come from the DNA, and the V and J calls and clone size come from that table. Of some 420,000 clones in the sample, around 87% were seen once.

This chain connects TRBV5-1 to TRBJ2-7; a possible D gene is TRBD1 (6 bases). The sample taken for sequencing was PBMCs or T cells enriched from blood (not recorded which). The clonotype was recovered from a man aged 25 to 45 who had recovered from COVID-19. In nucleotides, the CDR3 is TGCGCCAGCAGCAAACAGGGAGTCTTCGACGAGCAGTACTTC. Translated: CASSKQGVFDEQYF.